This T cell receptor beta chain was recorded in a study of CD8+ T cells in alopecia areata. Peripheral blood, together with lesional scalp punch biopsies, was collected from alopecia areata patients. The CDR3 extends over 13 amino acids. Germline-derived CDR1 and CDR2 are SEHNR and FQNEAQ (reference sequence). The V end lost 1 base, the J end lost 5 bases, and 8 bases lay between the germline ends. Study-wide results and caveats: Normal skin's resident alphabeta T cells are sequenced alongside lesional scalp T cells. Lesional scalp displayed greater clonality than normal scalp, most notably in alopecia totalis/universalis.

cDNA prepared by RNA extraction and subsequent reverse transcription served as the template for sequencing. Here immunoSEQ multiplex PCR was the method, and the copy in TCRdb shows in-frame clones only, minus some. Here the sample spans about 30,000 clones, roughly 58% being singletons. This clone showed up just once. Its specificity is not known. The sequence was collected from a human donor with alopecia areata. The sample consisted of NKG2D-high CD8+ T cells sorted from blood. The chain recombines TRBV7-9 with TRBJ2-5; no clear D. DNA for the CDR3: TGTGCCAGCAGCTTAGTAGTTTCCGAGACCCAGTACTTC. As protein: CASSLVVSETQYF.